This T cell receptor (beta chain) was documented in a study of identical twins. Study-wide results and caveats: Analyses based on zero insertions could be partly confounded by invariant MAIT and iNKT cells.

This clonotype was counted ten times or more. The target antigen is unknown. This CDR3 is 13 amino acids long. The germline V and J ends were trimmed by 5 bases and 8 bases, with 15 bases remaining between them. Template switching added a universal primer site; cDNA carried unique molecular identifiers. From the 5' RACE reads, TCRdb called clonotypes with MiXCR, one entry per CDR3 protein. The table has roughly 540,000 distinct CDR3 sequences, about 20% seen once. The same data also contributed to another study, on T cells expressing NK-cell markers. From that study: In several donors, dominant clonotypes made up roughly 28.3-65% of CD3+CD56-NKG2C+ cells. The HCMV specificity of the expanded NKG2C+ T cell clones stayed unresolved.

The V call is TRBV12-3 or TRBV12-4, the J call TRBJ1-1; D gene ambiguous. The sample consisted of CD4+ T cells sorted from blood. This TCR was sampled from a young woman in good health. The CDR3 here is CASSPERPSEAFF. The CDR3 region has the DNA TGTGCCAGCAGTCCAGAGCGCCCTTCGGAAGCTTTCTTT.